The T cell receptor beta chain described here comes from a study of shared clonotypes between healthy human individuals. For the study at large: Per donor, three plates held CD4 naive cells, three held CD4 memory, two held CD8 naive and one held CD8 memory. Overall study results and limits: Collection of samples was limited to blood; tissue repertoires likely differ. Against clonotypes common to all four donors, non-shared ones had lower generation probabilities.

CD45RO-negative, CCR7-positively selected cells formed the naive CD8 fraction, excluding terminally differentiated effector memory CD45RA+ cells. Produced via immunoSEQ multiplex PCR; TCRdb's table is partial and in-frame only. The data show hundreds of thousands of clones, roughly 96% seen once. CDR1 SNHLY and CDR2 FYNNEI come from the germline V gene. Trimming removed 4 bases from V and 5 bases from J; junction bases left unmatched: 2. This CDR3 region has 14 residues. On this clone: What it binds is not known.

The rearrangement links TRBV2 to TRBJ2-1; 10 nucleotides line up with TRBD2. Source material: naive CD8+ T cells sorted from blood. This receptor was taken from a woman aged 30 to 39 in good health. The CDR3 DNA follows: TGTGCCAGCAGTGGGACTAGCGGTGACAATGAGCAGTTCTTC. This sequence encodes CASSGTSGDNEQFF.